This T cell receptor beta chain was found in a study of CD8 T cells in Susac syndrome. Study in general: Blood was drawn from patients with Susac syndrome. At that point, they were therapy-naive, on corticosteroids, or on intravenous immunoglobulin alone. Overall study results and limits: Acknowledgment was made by the study that its TCR sequencing and HLA analysis involved a relatively small number of individuals.

Trimming took 3 bases from V and 1 from J, leaving 3 bases between them. The germline V gene encodes CDR1 SGHAT and CDR2 FQNNGV. This CDR3 comprises 13 residues. Notes on this clonotype: Its cognate antigen is unknown.

The authors reverse transcribed about 0.5 to 1 ug RNA with random hexamers. MiXCR was run by TCRdb on the immunoSEQ multiplex PCR reads, yielding one entry per CDR3 protein. The table has some 77,000 distinct CDR3 sequences, 90% to 95% seen once. CD8+ and CD4+ T cells circulating in blood were sequenced for TCR beta. This chain joins TRBV11-2 and TRBJ2-2, with no clear D. The sequence was collected from a human donor with Susac syndrome. The specimen was CD4+ T cells from PBMCs. The CDR3 coding sequence is TGTGCCAGCAGCTTTGGGAACACCGGGGAGCTGTTTTTT. This encodes CASSFGNTGELFF.